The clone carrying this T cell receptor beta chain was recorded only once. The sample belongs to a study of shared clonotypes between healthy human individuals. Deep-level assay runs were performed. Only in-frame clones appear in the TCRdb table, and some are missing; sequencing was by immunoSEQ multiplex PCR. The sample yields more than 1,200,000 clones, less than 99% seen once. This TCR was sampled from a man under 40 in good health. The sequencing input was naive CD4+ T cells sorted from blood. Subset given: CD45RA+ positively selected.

CDR3: CATSLSRGHNQPQHF. CDR3 nucleotides: TGTGCCACCAGCTTATCCAGGGGGCACAATCAGCCCCAGCATTTT. The rearrangement links TRBV15 to TRBJ1-5, with TRBD1 matching over 8 bases. V lost 5 bases, J lost 3 bases, and 6 bases stayed unmatched. The CDR3 spans 15 residues. Germline V gene sequence: CDR1 LNHNV, CDR2 YYDKDF (reference sequence).